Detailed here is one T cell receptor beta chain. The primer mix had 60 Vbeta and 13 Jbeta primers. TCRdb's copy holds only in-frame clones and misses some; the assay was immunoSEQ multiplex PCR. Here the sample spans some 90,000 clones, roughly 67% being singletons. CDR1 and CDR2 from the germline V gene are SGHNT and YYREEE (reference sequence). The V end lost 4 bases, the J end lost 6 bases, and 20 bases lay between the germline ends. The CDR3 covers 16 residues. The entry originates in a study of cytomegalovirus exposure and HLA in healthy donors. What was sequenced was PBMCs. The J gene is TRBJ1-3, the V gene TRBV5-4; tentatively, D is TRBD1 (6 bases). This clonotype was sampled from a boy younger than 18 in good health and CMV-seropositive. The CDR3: CASSGSLDDRLNTIYF. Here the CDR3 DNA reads TGTGCCAGCAGCGGAAGCCTAGATGACAGGCTAAACACCATATATTTT.